Included here is one T cell receptor beta chain sequence, with context. Its antigen is as yet unknown. Sequencing was performed with immunoSEQ multiplex PCR; in TCRdb, only in-frame clones are kept and a portion is missing. The table has 2 million to 2.5 million clones, more than 80% seen once. Researchers partitioned CD4+ cells into CD45RA+ naive and CD45RA-negative memory subsets. Germline CDR1 reads SNHLY; CDR2 reads FYNNEI. The CDR3 spans 12 residues. V lost 6 bases and J lost 4, with 10 bases in between. The data were obtained in a study of shared clonotypes between healthy human individuals. Across the study: Three plates were used per donor for CD4 naive, three for CD4 memory, two for CD8 naive and one for CD8 memory. The study's findings and limits: The authors expected sequencing depth to affect clonotype sharing among donors. Memory subsets generally showed lower estimated richness than naive subsets.

The chain has TRBV2 and TRBJ2-7; D uncertain. Sequenced sample: naive CD4+ T cells from PBMCs. The subset: CD45RA+ positively selected. This clonotype originated in a man between 18 and 35 years old in good health. Some clones in this sample may be carry-over from other donors' samples. CDR3 sequence: CASRKTHYEQYF. For the CDR3, the DNA is TGTGCCAGCAGGAAGACGCATTACGAGCAGTACTTC. The whole variable domain, remainder taken from reference TRBV2 and TRBJ2-7, is EPEVTQTPSHQVTQMGQEVILRCVPISNHLYFYWYRQILGQKVEFLVSFYNNEISEKSEIFDDQFSVERPDGSNFTLKIRSTKLEDSAMYFCASRKTHYEQYFGPGTRLTVT.